The source of this T cell receptor beta chain is a study of control samples from healthy donors and cancer patients. The CDR3 has 20 residues. Looked up from germline, CDR1 is LNHDA and CDR2 is SQIVND (reference sequence). V was clipped by 1 base and J by 0 bases; unmatched bases: 11. The table came from immunoSEQ multiplex PCR; TCRdb's copy has only in-frame clones and leaves some out. The sample shows more than 50,000 clones, 90% to 96% of them seen only once. This chain links TRBV19 with TRBJ1-4; 10 bases line up with TRBD1. This receptor was taken from a woman aged 18-35 years in good health. The sample taken for sequencing was blood. The CDR3 region has the DNA TGTGCCAGTAGTATAGTTCTTGGACAGGGGGAAACTACAACTAATGAAAAACTGTTTTTT. This sequence encodes CASSIVLGQGETTTNEKLFF.